Listed below are T cell receptor beta chains from one sample, sequenced in a study of T cells after yellow fever vaccination. TCRdb reanalysed the 5' RACE reads using MiXCR and keeps one entry per CDR3 protein. Found here are 350,000 to 450,000 distinct CDR3 sequences, 6.2% of them singletons; the top ten hold approximately 15%. Sequenced here: PBMCs, sampled 5 days after the yellow fever booster vaccination. The origin of the receptors is a man aged 25 to 45 who received the YFV17D yellow fever vaccine. Both conserved end residues are part of each CDR3. Each record gives: CDR3 length, V gene, J gene, clone size, D gene, CDR3 protein, CDR3 DNA. D genes are given only for firm matches. Clone size is shown for a subset of rows, as once, few, many or a class of expanded clone.

>16|TRBV14|TRBJ2-1|many|TRBD2
CASSYLGGGSLNEQFF
TGTGCCAGCAGCTATCTCGGAGGCGGGAGCCTGAATGAGCAGTTCTTC
>15|TRBV10-3|TRBJ2-5|many|TRBD2
CAISEHGAGGQTQYF
TGTGCCATCAGTGAGCACGGGGCGGGAGGTCAGACCCAGTACTTC
>15|TRBV20-1|TRBJ2-2|many|TRBD2
CSALTAGAVTGELFF
TGCAGTGCCCTCACAGCGGGAGCGGTTACCGGGGAGCTGTTTTTT
>13|TRBV6-2/TRBV6-3|TRBJ1-5|.|.
CASTGTHNQPQHF
TGTGCCAGCACGGGGACACACAATCAGCCCCAGCATTTT
>14|TRBV27|TRBJ2-7|many|.
CASSLIGGTHEQYF
TGTGCCAGCAGTTTAATAGGGGGGACCCACGAGCAGTACTTC
>14|TRBV7-2|TRBJ2-7|.|TRBD1
CASSFPGGSYEQYF
TGTGCCAGCAGCTTCCCAGGGGGATCCTACGAGCAGTACTTC
>15|TRBV21-1|TRBJ2-1|few|.
CASSKVKGEDNEQFF
TGTGCCAGCAGCAAAGTTAAGGGGGAGGACAATGAGCAGTTCTTC
>15|TRBV29-1|TRBJ2-7|few|.
CSALGSSTPPYEQYF
TGCAGCGCCCTGGGGTCCTCAACCCCACCCTACGAGCAGTACTTC
>16|TRBV27|TRBJ2-7|.|.
CASSNYPRENFYEQYF
TGTGCCAGCAGTAACTATCCCCGGGAGAATTTCTACGAGCAGTACTTC
>11|TRBV29-1|TRBJ2-7|many|.
CSAVDDYEQYF
TGCAGCGCCGTGGACGACTACGAGCAGTACTTC
>15|TRBV9|TRBJ2-7|.|.
CASSVGQYPSEEQYF
TGTGCCAGCAGCGTAGGACAGTACCCTTCCGAGGAGCAGTACTTC
>17|TRBV20-1|TRBJ2-1|few|TRBD2
CSAHTTSGRGSYNEQFF
TGCAGTGCCCACACGACTAGCGGGAGGGGGTCCTACAATGAGCAGTTCTTC
>12|TRBV7-6|TRBJ2-3|many|.
CASSFSGNTQYF
TGTGCCAGCAGCTTCTCGGGGAATACGCAGTATTTT
>15|TRBV28|TRBJ2-7|few|.
CASSLAQPPRWEQYF
TGTGCCAGCAGTTTAGCTCAGCCACCTCGGTGGGAGCAGTACTTC
>14|TRBV7-7|TRBJ2-2|many|TRBD1
CASSYRGRTGELFF
TGTGCCAGCAGCTACAGGGGTCGTACCGGGGAGCTGTTTTTT
>13|TRBV18|TRBJ1-4|.|.
CASSLMPNEKLFF
TGTGCCAGCTCACTCATGCCGAATGAAAAACTGTTTTTT
>19|TRBV4-3|TRBJ2-3|many|.
CASSLLPRAGVKGTDTQYF
TGCGCCAGCAGCCTTCTGCCCCGTGCAGGGGTTAAGGGGACAGATACGCAGTATTTT
>15|TRBV11-2|TRBJ2-1|few|.
CASSFTGSSYNEQFF
TGTGCCAGCAGCTTCACAGGGAGCTCCTACAATGAGCAGTTCTTC
>16|TRBV20-1|TRBJ2-1|.|.
CCARKQAGSSYNEQFF
TGCTGTGCTAGAAAGCAAGCGGGCAGCTCCTACAATGAGCAGTTCTTC
>12|TRBV30|TRBJ2-1|.|TRBD1
CAWTGGYNEQFF
TGTGCCTGGACAGGGGGATACAATGAGCAGTTCTTC
>15|TRBV20-1|TRBJ1-4|few|TRBD1
CSARDRGDPNEKLFF
TGCAGTGCTCGGGACAGGGGGGACCCAAATGAAAAACTGTTTTTT
>13|TRBV7-8|TRBJ1-1|.|.
CASSLATNTEAFF
TGTGCCAGCAGCTTAGCTACGAACACTGAAGCTTTCTTT
>15|TRBV7-3|TRBJ2-3|few|TRBD2
CASSSGTSDTDTQYF
TGTGCCAGCAGCTCCGGGACTAGCGACACAGATACGCAGTATTTT
>15|TRBV6-5|TRBJ2-7|.|.
CASSYSSGGAYEQYF
TGTGCCAGCAGTTACTCGTCGGGGGGCGCGTACGAGCAGTACTTC
>17|TRBV5-6|TRBJ2-1|few|.
CASSSDGPRATYNEQFF
TGTGCCAGCAGCTCCGACGGACCTCGGGCAACCTACAATGAGCAGTTCTTC
>15|TRBV5-1|TRBJ1-4|.|.
CASSPEGVLGEKLFF
TGCGCCAGCAGCCCCGAGGGGGTCTTAGGTGAAAAACTGTTTTTT
>15|TRBV7-9|TRBJ2-3|.|.
CASSFGLESTDTQYF
TGTGCCAGCAGCTTTGGGCTAGAGAGCACAGATACGCAGTATTTT
>12|TRBV15|TRBJ2-5|many|.
CATSTGAETQYF
TGTGCCACCAGCACAGGGGCGGAGACCCAGTACTTC
>15|TRBV4-3|TRBJ1-2|many|.
CASSQDSGLTYGYTF
TGCGCCAGCAGCCAAGATTCGGGGCTTACCTATGGCTACACCTTC
>13|TRBV20-1|TRBJ2-7|.|TRBD2
CSAPSGTKDEQYF
TGCAGTGCCCCCTCCGGGACTAAGGACGAGCAGTACTTC
>15|TRBV18|TRBJ2-1|few|.
CASSPGIASYNEQFF
TGTGCCAGCTCACCAGGGATAGCCTCCTACAATGAGCAGTTCTTC
>16|TRBV7-2|TRBJ2-5|many|TRBD2
CATRVGGGPPQETQYF
TGTGCCACCCGAGTGGGGGGGGGTCCCCCTCAAGAGACCCAGTACTTC
>13|TRBV20-1|TRBJ1-1|many|TRBD1
CSAKQGLGTEAFF
TGCAGTGCTAAACAGGGGTTGGGCACTGAAGCTTTCTTT
>16|TRBV5-1|TRBJ2-2|.|.
CASSPDLVPNTGELFF
TGCGCCAGCAGTCCCGATCTAGTCCCGAACACCGGGGAGCTGTTTTTT
>14|TRBV7-9|TRBJ1-5|many|.
CASSLVGSNQPQHF
TGTGCCAGCAGCTTAGTTGGTAGCAATCAGCCCCAGCATTTT